Shown below are 11 T cell receptor beta chains from a single sample sequenced in a study of blood T cell repertoires in COVID-19. Sequencing used immunoSEQ multiplex PCR; TCRdb keeps in-frame clones, though not all of them. The sample includes about 280,000 clones, 70% to 90% of them seen just once. The sequencing sample was made of peripheral blood. These receptors all come from a woman in her 70s with acute or convalescent COVID-19.

The chain couples TRBV6-5 to TRBJ2-7; possible D gene TRBD2, 6 bases. Germline assignment: CDR1 MNHEY and CDR2 SVGAGI. The CDR3 has 15 residues. Trimming removed 5 bases at V and 1 base at J, with 15 bases between. CDR3 DNA sequence: TGTGCCAGCAGTCCGATGGGGAGGTGGTCCTACGAGCAGTACTTC. This encodes CASSPMGRWSYEQYF.

The chain couples TRBV6-5 to TRBJ1-2; TRBD1 matches 10 bases. V lost 7 bases and J lost 8; bases outside the gene matches: 13. The CDR3 runs 15 residues. The germline CDR1 and CDR2 sequences are MNHEY and SVGAGI. The CDR3 DNA follows: TGTGCCAGCACCTTCGACAGGGGGCCGGCTAGGGGCTACACCTTC. Translated: CASTFDRGPARGYTF.

The genes are TRBV6-5 and TRBJ1-1; no clear D. V gave up 5 bases and J gave up 3 bases, with 7 bases separating them. This CDR3 is built from 12 residues. From germline, CDR1 is MNHEY and CDR2 SVGAGI. CDR3 in DNA: TGTGCCAGCAGTCGCCGAGACACTGAAGCTTTCTTT. Protein product: CASSRRDTEAFF.

V gene TRBV6-1 combines with J gene TRBJ2-3, with 9 bases fitting TRBD2. The J segment lost 0 bases and the V segment lost 4 bases, leaving 11 bases of the junction unmatched. The germline V gene has CDR1 MNHNS and CDR2 SASEGT. This CDR3 is built from 18 residues. CDR3 sequence: CASSARTSVRSSTDTQYF. For the CDR3, the DNA is TGTGCCAGCAGTGCAAGGACTAGCGTCCGATCTAGCACAGATACGCAGTATTTT.

The gene calls are TRBV5-1 and TRBJ2-7, with D uncertain. CDR1 is SGHRS, CDR2 YFSETQ, per germline. The CDR3 spans 17 residues. V was cut by 0 bases and J by 0 bases, with 16 bases left in between. CDR3 DNA sequence: TGCGCCAGCAGCTTGGCCCCCCCTCTTTTGAGCTCCTACGAGCAGTACTTC. It is translated as CASSLAPPLLSSYEQYF.

This rearrangement joins TRBV4-1 to TRBJ2-3; TRBD2 agrees at 11 bases. Germline trimming cut 1 base from V and 4 bases from J; bases unmatched to any gene: 13. Germline lookup yields CDR1 MGHRA and CDR2 YSYEKL. This CDR3 is 19 amino acids long. The CDR3 DNA sequence: TGCGCCAGCAGCCAAGCTTGGGGTCGGACTAGCGGGTGGCCAGATACGCAGTATTTT. The encoded protein is CASSQAWGRTSGWPDTQYF.

The chain carries TRBV30 and TRBJ2-7, with 12 bases that match TRBD2. The germline CDR1 and CDR2 sequences are GTSNPN and SVGIG (reference sequence). The junction had 5 bases not matched to a gene; V was cut back by 5 bases and J by 6 bases. The CDR3 has 13 amino acids. The CDR3 DNA is TGTGCCTGGCTAGCGGGGGGGCGACGCGAGCAGTACTTC. Its protein product is CAWLAGGRREQYF. Full variable domain (outside the CDR3, taken from reference TRBV30 and TRBJ2-7): SQTIHQWPATLVQPVGSPLSLECTVEGTSNPNLYWYRQAAGRGLQLLFYSVGIGQISSEVPQNLSASRPQDRQFILSSKKLLLSDSGFYLCAWLAGGRREQYFGPGTRLTVT.

The chain recombines TRBV5-4 with TRBJ1-1; D gene uncertain. The CDR3 consists of 15 residues. V was shortened by 2 bases and J by 1 base, with 12 bases between the two germline ends. In germline, CDR1 is SGHNT, CDR2 YYREEE (reference sequence). DNA for the CDR3: TGTGCCAGCAGCTTAGGCCTCCCGGGGAACACTGAAGCTTTCTTT. This encodes CASSLGLPGNTEAFF.

The gene calls are TRBV5-6 and TRBJ1-3; D not resolved. The V and J ends lost 0 bases and 1 base respectively, with 8 bases between them. CDR3 length equals 15 residues. CDR1 SGHDT and CDR2 YYEEEE come from the germline V gene. This CDR3 reads CASSLGPFSGNTIYF. Here the CDR3 DNA reads TGTGCCAGCAGCTTGGGGCCTTTTTCTGGAAACACCATATATTTT.

This sequence joins TRBV19 and TRBJ1-5, with a possible D match to TRBD1 (5 bases). CDR3 size: 15 residues. Germline V CDR1 and CDR2: LNHDA, SQIVND (reference sequence). V dropped 4 bases and J dropped 0 bases, with 10 bases sitting between them. CDR3 region: CASSTLTASNQPQHF. For the CDR3, the DNA is TGTGCCAGTAGTACCCTGACAGCTAGCAATCAGCCCCAGCATTTT.

The chain couples TRBV18 to TRBJ2-2; no clear D. The CDR3 runs 16 residues. V was trimmed by 1 base and J by 3 bases, leaving 12 bases between them. The germline V gene has CDR1 KGHSH and CDR2 LQKENI. The CDR3 coding sequence is TGTGCCAGCTCACCACTACCCGGGTCTTACACCGGGGAGCTGTTTTTT. It translates to CASSPLPGSYTGELFF.